Here is one T cell receptor beta chain with its context. Its specificity is unknown. Unmatched junction bases numbered 2, after V lost 4 bases and J lost 3 bases. The germline CDR1 and CDR2 sequences are LNHDA and SQIVND (reference sequence). The CDR3 length is 13 residues. This entry comes from a study of shared clonotypes between healthy human individuals. For the study at large: Each donor's CD8 memory used one plate, CD8 naive two, each CD4 subset three.

General study results and limits: Across several donors, naive CD4 shared around 5.4%, naive CD8 3% to 3.5%, memory CD4 more than 2%, memory CD8 under 0.5%.

Authors' methods: Filtering differed because ImmunoSEQ produced junction-only sequences that carried no quality scores. Sequencing used immunoSEQ multiplex PCR; TCRdb keeps in-frame clones, though not all of them. Clone size and V and J calls were adopted from that table, with D and trimming inferred from the DNA. The table shows roughly 570,000 clones, with 98% occurring only once. Cells designated naive CD8 were CD45RO-negative and were positively selected for CCR7, with terminally differentiated effector memory CD45RA+ cells excluded. The rearrangement joins TRBV19 to TRBJ2-7; 8 bases line up with TRBD1. The source material was naive CD8+ T cells sorted from blood. The clonotype originates from a man aged 30 to 45 in good health. In nucleotides, the CDR3 is TGTGCCAGTAGTACCGGACAGGGCTACGAGCAGTACTTC. This encodes CASSTGQGYEQYF.